Each of the 23 T cell receptor beta chains below was sequenced from the same sample in a study of shared clonotypes between healthy human individuals. Positive CCR7 selection of CD45RO-negative cells yielded the naive CD8 cells, and terminally differentiated effector memory CD45RA+ cells were excluded. TCRdb's copy holds only in-frame clones and misses some; the assay was immunoSEQ multiplex PCR. The sample has roughly 2,000,000 clones, 80% to 95% seen once; the top ten hold around 1.7%. The sequencing sample was made of naive CD8+ T cells from PBMCs. The receptors derive from a man aged 18 to 29 in good health. Some clones in this sample may be carry-over from other donors' samples.

The rearrangement uses TRBV6-5 and TRBJ1-5; D unclear. In germline, CDR1 is MNHEY, CDR2 SVGAGI. V lost 2 bases, J lost 11 bases, and 13 bases lay in between. The CDR3 runs to 13 residues. The CDR3 DNA reads as TGTGCCAGCAGTTACGGGTTGAGGGAGGCCCAGCATTTT. Its translation: CASSYGLREAQHF.

This chain joins TRBV6-6 and TRBJ2-7; the match to TRBD1 covers 7 bases. This CDR3 has 15 residues. V trimming: 4 bases; J trimming: 4 bases; junction bases outside the gene matches: 10. Germline V CDR1 and CDR2: MNHNY, SVGAGI (reference sequence). The CDR3 DNA sequence: TGTGCCAGCAGTTTACCTCGACAGGGAGTTTACGAGCAGTACTTC. Translation gives CASSLPRQGVYEQYF.

The chain joins TRBV6-5 to TRBJ2-3; 8 bases map to TRBD1. The CDR3 has 14 residues. J gave up 1 base and V 5 bases, and 2 bases lay outside the gene matches. From germline, CDR1 is MNHEY and CDR2 SVGAGI. The CDR3 is CASSDRGGTDTQYF. CDR3 DNA sequence: TGTGCCAGCAGTGACAGGGGAGGCACAGATACGCAGTATTTT.

V is TRBV28 and J is TRBJ2-1; D possibly uses TRBD1 or TRBD2 (5 bases each). From germline, CDR1 is MDHEN and CDR2 SYDVKM. The CDR3 is made up of 15 amino acids. V was pared by 4 bases and J by 6 bases, with 16 bases between. CDR3 DNA: TGTGCCAGCAGTTCTCACCGGGACCACTTCAATGAGCAGTTCTTC. Translation: CASSSHRDHFNEQFF.

This clone was detected only once. This sequence joins TRBV25-1 and TRBJ2-1, with D possibly being TRBD2 (5 bases). This CDR3 comprises 12 residues. V dropped 6 bases and J dropped 9 bases, with 12 bases sitting between them. The germline V gene has CDR1 MGHDK and CDR2 SYGVNS. The CDR3 DNA follows: TGTGCCAGCAGGCAGTTTGGAGGTGAGCAGTTCTTC. It yields the protein CASRQFGGEQFF.

V and J are TRBV7-8 and TRBJ2-5; D is perhaps TRBD2 (6 bases). Germline CDR1 SGHVS, CDR2 FQNEAQ. V lost 2 bases and J lost 4, with 20 bases in between. The CDR3 totals 17 residues. CDR3 amino acids: CASSLLPGLKERETQYF. The CDR3 region has the DNA TGTGCCAGCAGCTTACTCCCGGGACTCAAGGAGAGAGAGACCCAGTACTTC. The variable domain in full, completed from reference TRBV7-8 and TRBJ2-5, reads GAGVSQSPRYKVAKRGQDVALRCDPISGHVSLFWYQQALGQGPEFLTYFQNEAQLDKSGLPSDRFFAERPEGSVSTLKIQRTQQEDSAVYLCASSLLPGLKERETQYFGPGTRLLVL.

This clone occurred once. This chain uses TRBV27 with TRBJ1-1; weak D call: TRBD1 (5 bases). Germline CDR1 is MNHEY and CDR2 is SMNVEV (reference sequence). Trimming shortened V by 6 bases and J by 3 bases, and 11 bases separated the two germline ends. The CDR3 extends over 13 amino acids. As DNA, the CDR3 is TGTGCCAGCAGCACCATAGGGGACACTGAAGCTTTCTTT. It yields the protein CASSTIGDTEAFF.

V gene TRBV7-8 combines with J gene TRBJ1-1; D is perhaps TRBD1 (5 bases). The CDR3 has 15 amino acids. V lost 1 base to trimming and J lost 4 bases, with 13 bases between them. Germline CDR1 SGHVS, CDR2 FQNEAQ. The chain's CDR3 is CASSLGPGGSTEAFF. In nucleotides, the CDR3 is TGTGCCAGCAGCTTAGGGCCCGGGGGGAGCACTGAAGCTTTCTTT.

The chain employs TRBV5-5 and TRBJ2-3; no clear D gene. CDR1 is SGHKS, CDR2 YYEKEE, per germline (reference sequence). This CDR3 is 11 amino acids long. Trimming removed 7 bases from V and 4 bases from J, with 7 bases in between. CDR3 region: CASSAPDTQYF. CDR3 DNA: TGTGCCAGCTCTGCTCCAGATACGCAGTATTTT.

The CDR3 loop is CASSFWRVGQGGETQYF. The CDR3 region has the DNA TGTGCCAGCAGCTTTTGGAGGGTGGGACAGGGAGGAGAGACCCAGTACTTC. The chain employs TRBV5-6 and TRBJ2-5; 9 bases match TRBD1. Looked up from germline, CDR1 is SGHDT and CDR2 is YYEEEE. The CDR3 extends over 17 amino acids. V was clipped by 2 bases and J by 4 bases; unmatched bases: 12.

The chain links TRBV27 to TRBJ1-5; the D is unclear. V dropped 3 bases and J dropped 3 bases, with 9 bases sitting between them. The CDR3 is made up of 14 amino acids. The germline V gene has CDR1 MNHEY and CDR2 SMNVEV (reference sequence). Here the CDR3 reads CASSLRVPNQPQHF. The CDR3 bases are TGTGCCAGCAGTTTGCGGGTTCCCAATCAGCCCCAGCATTTT.

V gene TRBV27 combines with J gene TRBJ1-2; the D gene is possibly TRBD1 (5 bases). This CDR3 is built from 15 residues. Germline CDR1 is MNHEY and CDR2 is SMNVEV (reference sequence). V shed 4 bases and J shed 0 bases, with 12 bases lying between them. The CDR3 DNA reads TGTGCCAGCAGTTCCGGGGCTGGTTCTAACTATGGCTACACCTTC. It yields the protein CASSSGAGSNYGYTF.

Remarks on this clone: This same CDR3 is encoded by further DNA sequences in the sample. The chain recombines TRBV11-2 with TRBJ2-7; no definite D call. Germline V CDR1 and CDR2: SGHAT, FQNNGV. CDR3 length: 14 amino acids. With 1 base removed from V and 2 bases from J, the gap between germline ends came to 9 bases. The CDR3 bases are TGTGCCAGCAGCTTAGGCGTAGGGCCCTACGAGCAGTACTTC. It yields the protein CASSLGVGPYEQYF.

V is TRBV19 and J is TRBJ2-2, with D possibly being TRBD1 (6 bases). The V end lost 4 bases, the J end lost 3 bases, and 9 bases lay between the germline ends. CDR3 length: 14 residues. The germline V gene has CDR1 LNHDA and CDR2 SQIVND (reference sequence). The chain's CDR3 is CASSNRVDTGELFF. As DNA, the CDR3 is TGTGCCAGTAGTAACAGGGTTGACACCGGGGAGCTGTTTTTT.

V and J are TRBV2 and TRBJ1-5, with a possible D match to TRBD1 (6 bases). CDR1 and CDR2 from the germline V gene are SNHLY and FYNNEI. This CDR3 has 15 residues. V lost 5 bases, J lost 4 bases, and 15 bases lay in between. The CDR3 bases are TGTGCCAGCAGTCAGGACAGCCATTCTAATCAGCCCCAGCATTTT. As protein: CASSQDSHSNQPQHF.

The chain employs TRBV5-1 and TRBJ2-7; 8 nucleotides agree with TRBD2. The J segment lost 4 bases and the V segment lost 1 base, leaving 7 bases of the junction unmatched. The CDR3 is 15 residues long. CDR1 and CDR2 (germline): SGHRS, YFSETQ. CDR3 bases: TGCGCCAGCAGCTTGATAGCCGGGAGGGTTTACGAGCAGTACTTC. Protein sequence: CASSLIAGRVYEQYF.

The genes are TRBV13 and TRBJ2-7; 8 bases are a match to TRBD2. J was trimmed by 6 bases and V by 4 bases; bases with no gene match: 20. Germline V CDR1 and CDR2: PRHDT, FYEKMQ (reference sequence). This CDR3 contains 18 residues. CDR3 residues: CASSSHSEAGVGIGEQYF. CDR3 DNA: TGTGCCAGCAGCTCCCATTCCGAAGCGGGAGTTGGGATTGGCGAGCAGTACTTC.

The J gene is TRBJ2-7, the V gene TRBV28; possibly TRBD2 for D (6 bases). The CDR3 spans 14 residues. Trimming took 1 base from V and 7 from J, leaving 14 bases between them. In germline, CDR1 is MDHEN, CDR2 SYDVKM. The DNA for the CDR3 is TGTGCCAGCAGTTTATCACCTCTAGCGAATGAGCAGTACTTC. This sequence encodes CASSLSPLANEQYF.

The genes are TRBV29-1 and TRBJ2-7, with 9 bases identical to TRBD1. The CDR3 runs 14 residues. Per the germline V gene, CDR1 is SQVTM and CDR2 is ANQGSEA. The trim removed 3 bases at V and 2 bases at J, leaving 5 bases unmatched. CDR3 sequence (DNA): TGCAGCGTTGATACCGGGACAGGGCCCTACGAGCAGTACTTC. This codes for CSVDTGTGPYEQYF.

The V call is TRBV7-9, the J call TRBJ2-2; tentatively, D is TRBD1 or TRBD2 (5 bases each). CDR1 is SEHNR, CDR2 FQNEAQ, per germline (reference sequence). V was shortened by 5 bases and J by 3 bases, with 13 bases between the two germline ends. This CDR3 comprises 15 residues. CDR3 loop: CASSPAGSYTGELFF. CDR3 DNA sequence: TGTGCCAGCAGCCCCGCAGGGAGCTACACCGGGGAGCTGTTTTTT.

The chain uses TRBV7-8 and TRBJ2-1, with 10 bases that match TRBD2. V shed 2 bases and J 2 bases; nucleotides not matched to a gene: 0. This CDR3 is 15 amino acids long. CDR1 and CDR2 (germline): SGHVS, FQNEAQ. The CDR3 reads CASSLSGRAYNEQFF. DNA of the CDR3: TGTGCCAGCAGCTTAAGCGGGAGGGCCTACAATGAGCAGTTCTTC.

The chain has TRBV5-1 and TRBJ2-5; 12 nucleotides line up with TRBD1. V lost 0 bases to trimming and J lost 5 bases; unmatched junction nucleotides: 8. The CDR3 has 17 amino acids. Germline V gene sequence: CDR1 SGHRS, CDR2 YFSETQ. CDR3 sequence: CASSLDRDRGRMETQYF. The CDR3 region has the DNA TGCGCCAGCAGCTTGGACCGGGACAGGGGGCGAATGGAGACCCAGTACTTC. Filled out from reference TRBV5-1 and TRBJ2-5, the complete variable domain reads KAGVTQTPRYLIKTRGQQVTLSCSPISGHRSVSWYQQTPGQGLQFLFEYFSETQRNKGNFPGRFSGRQFSNSRSEMNVSTLELGDSALYLCASSLDRDRGRMETQYFGPGTRLLVL.

The chain joins TRBV19 to TRBJ1-5; TRBD1 matches at 7 bases. The germline CDR1 and CDR2 sequences are LNHDA and SQIVND (reference sequence). V shed 5 bases and J 0 bases; nucleotides not matched to a gene: 10. The CDR3 covers 17 residues. CDR3 DNA sequence: TGTGCCAGTAGTTCCAAGACAGGGCTGTATAGCAATCAGCCCCAGCATTTT. Translated: CASSSKTGLYSNQPQHF.